This T cell receptor (beta chain) was sequenced in a study of blood T cell repertoires in COVID-19. Sequencing used immunoSEQ multiplex PCR; TCRdb keeps in-frame clones, though not all of them. This sample has approximately 270,000 clones; around 81% occur once, and the top ten carry around 14%. Germline assignment: CDR1 GTSNPN and CDR2 SVGIG (reference sequence). J was trimmed by 7 bases and V by 1 base; bases with no gene match: 2. The CDR3 is made up of 13 amino acids. The rearrangement uses TRBV30 and TRBJ2-1; 9 nucleotides line up with TRBD2. The receptor comes from a person aged 70 to 80 with COVID-19, enrolled during active disease. The sample comprised peripheral blood. For the CDR3, the DNA is TGTGCCTGGAGTGGGACTAGCGCGAATGAGCAGTTCTTC. Residues: CAWSGTSANEQFF.